The 17 T cell receptor beta chains listed next were all sequenced from one sample in a study of OX40 agonist ivuxolimab in advanced cancers. The library was made by the immunoSEQ multiplex PCR assay. TCRdb's version of the immuneACCESS table is confined to in-frame rearrangements and falls short of the full clone set. An unresolved V gene accounts for under half of the shortfall where checked; the remainder is of unknown origin. This sample is represented by around 76,000 clones; 70% to 90% of them were singletons. Of the sample, 10% to 15% falls within the top ten clones. This material consisted of CD4+ or CD8+ T cells sorted from blood, taken in a trial of the OX40 agonist ivuxolimab. The receptor source for this set is an adult with an advanced solid tumor such as melanoma, head and neck, liver or kidney cancer.

CDR3 residues: CASSYVGGTDTQYF. CDR3 DNA: TGTGCCAGCAGTTACGTTGGGGGCACAGATACGCAGTATTTT. V gene TRBV6-5 combines with J gene TRBJ2-3; no clear D gene. The germline gives CDR1 MNHEY, CDR2 SVGAGI. CDR3 size: 14 residues. The V and J ends lost 2 bases and 1 base respectively, with 7 bases between them.

This rearrangement joins TRBV19 to TRBJ2-5; 10 bases map to TRBD2. CDR1 is LNHDA, CDR2 SQIVND, per germline (reference sequence). The CDR3 loop spans 15 amino acids. The V and J ends lost 1 base and 3 bases, in that order; junction bases with no gene match: 2. For the CDR3, the DNA is TGTGCCAGTAGTATAGGGCTAGCGGGGGAAGAGACCCAGTACTTC. This gives the protein CASSIGLAGEETQYF.

V is TRBV7-3 and J is TRBJ2-3; the D is unclear. This CDR3 is built from 14 residues. From germline, CDR1 is SGHTA and CDR2 FQGTGA. V was cut by 1 base and J by 2 bases, with 7 bases left in between. The CDR3 loop is CASSLNHLTDTQYF. The CDR3 nucleotides read TGTGCCAGCAGCTTAAACCATCTCACAGATACGCAGTATTTT.

The chain recombines TRBV13 with TRBJ2-3, with 8 bases aligning to TRBD1. Trimming at V came to 4 bases and at J to 1 base, leaving 7 bases not matched to a gene. CDR1 and CDR2 from the germline V gene are PRHDT and FYEKMQ (reference sequence). The CDR3 totals 16 residues. This CDR3 is CASSSSPGQGTDTQYF. DNA for the CDR3: TGTGCCAGCAGCTCAAGCCCGGGACAGGGCACAGATACGCAGTATTTT.

The gene calls are TRBV11-2 and TRBJ2-2; 7 bases fit TRBD1. V lost 5 bases, J lost 6 bases, and 18 bases stayed unmatched. The CDR3 extends over 18 amino acids. Germline lookup yields CDR1 SGHAT and CDR2 FQNNGV. This CDR3 is CASSPRDSLLSVAGELFF. The CDR3 coding sequence is TGTGCCAGCAGCCCCCGGGACAGCCTTTTGAGTGTGGCCGGGGAGCTGTTTTTT.

This clone was detected only once. V gene TRBV5-1 combines with J gene TRBJ2-3; 7 nucleotides line up with TRBD2. The CDR3 spans 15 residues. V was pared by 0 bases and J by 1 base, with 2 bases of the junction left unmatched. CDR1 is SGHRS, CDR2 YFSETQ, per germline. In DNA form, the CDR3 reads TGCGCCAGCAGCTTGGGGGAGGGTGGCACAGATACGCAGTATTTT. Its translation is CASSLGEGGTDTQYF. The whole variable domain, remainder taken from reference TRBV5-1 and TRBJ2-3, is KAGVTQTPRYLIKTRGQQVTLSCSPISGHRSVSWYQQTPGQGLQFLFEYFSETQRNKGNFPGRFSGRQFSNSRSEMNVSTLELGDSALYLCASSLGEGGTDTQYFGPGTRLTVL.

This chain uses TRBV9 with TRBJ2-1; 9 nucleotides match TRBD2. Germline lookup yields CDR1 SGDLS and CDR2 YYNGEE. CDR3 length: 17 residues. The V and J ends lost 3 bases and 2 bases, in that order; junction bases with no gene match: 9. This CDR3 reads CASSGGYSGSPYNEQFF. As DNA, the CDR3 is TGTGCCAGCAGCGGGGGCTATAGCGGGAGTCCCTACAATGAGCAGTTCTTC.

This chain connects TRBV7-9 to TRBJ2-7; 7 nucleotides line up with TRBD1. The germline V gene has CDR1 SEHNR and CDR2 FQNEAQ (reference sequence). This CDR3 region has 15 residues. V lost 5 bases, J lost 4 bases, and 11 bases stayed unmatched. The CDR3 bases are TGTGCCAGCAGCCCAGCTGGACAGGACTTTTACGAGCAGTACTTC. Protein sequence: CASSPAGQDFYEQYF.

This rearrangement joins TRBV6-4 to TRBJ2-1; 10 bases fit TRBD2. The CDR3 has 15 amino acids. J gave up 3 bases and V 3 bases, and 2 bases lay outside the gene matches. Germline V gene lookup returns CDR1 MRHNA and CDR2 SNTAGT. CDR3 DNA: TGTGCCAGCAGTGAAGGACTAGCGGACTACAATGAGCAGTTCTTC. Translation: CASSEGLADYNEQFF.

As regards this clone: An end of the junction differs from the germline gene, which may be a read error. This chain connects TRBV7-7 to TRBJ1-2; 7 nucleotides line up with TRBD1. CDR3 length equals 13 residues. Germline CDR1 SSHAT, CDR2 FNYEAQ (reference sequence). The CDR3 here is CASTSGTVYGYTF. DNA of the CDR3: TGTGCTAGCACATCCGGGACAGTCTATGGCTACACCTTC.

As regards this clone: The CDR3 does not close with the conserved phenylalanine or tryptophan, likely indicating a read error. The DNA is left out, because the CDR3 cannot be placed on it with certainty; the CDR3 is given as TCRdb lists it. This rearrangement joins TRBV6-9 to TRBJ2-6; the table's D gene call, TRBD2, was not cross checked with the DNA. The CDR3 comprises 12 residues, both ends counted. The V gene's germline CDR1 is MNHGY and CDR2 SVAAGI. CDR3 in amino acids: CASSRRRPYDKV.

The chain recombines TRBV25-1 with TRBJ1-2; 9 bases agree with TRBD1. Germline CDR1 MGHDK, CDR2 SYGVNS. The CDR3 runs 14 residues. With 7 bases clipped from V and 4 bases from J, the junction kept 7 bases outside the gene matches. The CDR3 region is CASNPGTGTYGYTF. Written as DNA, the CDR3 is TGTGCCAGCAACCCCGGGACAGGGACCTATGGCTACACCTTC.

The rearrangement joins TRBV2 to TRBJ2-1, with D uncertain. Trimming cost V 7 bases and J 3 bases, with 4 bases left between them. The CDR3 is 11 residues long. Germline V CDR1 and CDR2: SNHLY, FYNNEI. This chain's CDR3 is CASTFYNEQFF. The CDR3 DNA reads as TGTGCCAGCACGTTCTACAATGAGCAGTTCTTC.

The genes are TRBV10-1 and TRBJ1-1; no definite D call. Looked up from germline, CDR1 is WNHNN and CDR2 is SYGVQD (reference sequence). Trimming took 5 bases from V and 1 from J, leaving 8 bases between them. The CDR3 length is 13 residues. The CDR3: CASSLEGNTEAFF. The CDR3 nucleotides are TGCGCCAGCAGTTTGGAAGGGAACACTGAAGCTTTCTTT.

The chain carries TRBV28 and TRBJ2-3; TRBD1 matches at 8 bases. Germline loops: CDR1 MDHEN, CDR2 SYDVKM. This CDR3 comprises 14 residues. Losses at the gene ends were 7 bases for V and 2 bases for J; bases not matched to a gene: 5. CDR3 region: CASTRGLSTDTQYF. The DNA of the CDR3 is TGTGCCAGCACCAGGGGGCTTTCCACAGATACGCAGTATTTT.

This chain joins TRBV6-1 and TRBJ1-3; TRBD1 is a possible D gene (5 bases). The V gene's germline CDR1 is MNHNS and CDR2 SASEGT. This CDR3 has 15 amino acids. V was shortened by 4 bases and J by 0 bases, with 10 bases between the two germline ends. In DNA form, the CDR3 reads TGTGCCAGCAGTGTACAGGCGGGCTCTGGAAACACCATATATTTT. Protein product: CASSVQAGSGNTIYF.

CDR3 protein: CASRGRQNTGELFF. Here the CDR3 DNA reads TGTGCCAGTCGTGGGAGACAGAACACCGGGGAGCTGTTTTTT. V gene TRBV19 combines with J gene TRBJ2-2, with D possibly TRBD2 on 5 matching bases. Trimming pared 8 bases from V and 1 base from J, leaving 11 bases between. This CDR3 contains 14 residues. Germline values: CDR1 LNHDA, CDR2 SQIVND (reference sequence).